This entry lists 20 T cell receptor beta chains sequenced from one sample in a study of blood T cell repertoires in COVID-19. The protocol was immunoSEQ multiplex PCR, while the TCRdb copy is restricted to in-frame clones and leaves out a portion. Among roughly 78,000 clones, less than 90% were seen once, and the ten largest hold around a sixth. The sample comprised peripheral blood. These receptors were taken from a woman at least 80 years old with acute or convalescent COVID-19.

This clone was seen just once. The chain combines TRBV11-2 with TRBJ2-3, with D possibly TRBD1 on 6 matching bases. The germline gives CDR1 SGHAT, CDR2 FQNNGV. V gave up 5 bases and J gave up 0 bases, with 21 bases separating them. The CDR3 loop spans 18 amino acids. In nucleotides, the CDR3 is TGTGCCAGCAGCGTCTTTCCTGGGGGCCCCGATAGCACAGATACGCAGTATTTT. It is translated as CASSVFPGGPDSTDTQYF.

This chain connects TRBV24-1 to TRBJ2-1; D unresolved. The V gene's germline CDR1 is KGHDR and CDR2 SFDVKD. Trimming pared 7 bases from V and 6 bases from J, leaving 9 bases between. This CDR3 is 12 amino acids long. CDR3 sequence reads: CATRGLSNEQFF. Written as DNA, the CDR3 is TGTGCCACCAGGGGCTTATCCAATGAGCAGTTCTTC.

V usage is TRBV15 and J usage is TRBJ2-1; tentatively, D is TRBD1 (5 bases). The V gene's germline CDR1 is LNHNV and CDR2 YYDKDF (reference sequence). Deletions cut 5 bases from V and 6 bases from J, with 11 bases between. The CDR3 consists of 13 residues. CDR3: CATSSQVGNEQFF. DNA of the CDR3: TGTGCCACCAGCTCACAGGTGGGCAATGAGCAGTTCTTC.

V gene TRBV29-1 combines with J gene TRBJ2-3, with D unresolved. Germline CDR1 SQVTM, CDR2 ANQGSEA. The length of the CDR3 is 15 residues. V gave up 4 bases and J gave up 5 bases, with 19 bases separating them. CDR3 protein: CSVARVWPNGDTQYF. For the CDR3, the DNA is TGCAGCGTTGCACGGGTCTGGCCGAACGGAGATACGCAGTATTTT.

This clone was counted a few times. This chain connects TRBV6-2 or TRBV6-3 to TRBJ1-4; no clear D. The CDR3 is 16 residues long. CDR1 is MNHEY, CDR2 SVGEGT, per germline. V was pared by 2 bases and J by 8 bases, with 18 bases between. In DNA, the CDR3 is TGTGCCAGCAGTTACAGCTCCGGGGATCTTCTAGAAAAACTGTTTTTT. Protein sequence: CASSYSSGDLLEKLFF.

J is TRBJ1-1 and V is TRBV7-9; D is unclear. V shed 6 bases and J shed 2 bases, with 7 bases lying between them. From germline, CDR1 is SEHNR and CDR2 FQNEAQ (reference sequence). The CDR3 has 12 residues. The CDR3 loop reads CASSEDNTEAFF. For the CDR3, the DNA is TGTGCCAGCAGTGAGGATAACACTGAAGCTTTCTTT.

This clone has just a few counts. This chain links TRBV7-2 with TRBJ2-3; TRBD2 agrees at 10 bases. With V trimmed by 1 base and J by 2 bases, 3 bases remained unmatched. The germline CDR1 and CDR2 sequences are SGHTA and FQGNSA. The length of the CDR3 is 16 residues. For the CDR3, the DNA is TGTGCCAGCAGCTTAGACAGCGGGGGGGCCACAGATACGCAGTATTTT. Amino acids: CASSLDSGGATDTQYF.

V gene TRBV2 combines with J gene TRBJ2-5, with D perhaps matching TRBD1 (5 bases). CDR1 is SNHLY, CDR2 FYNNEI, per germline. V lost 6 bases to trimming and J lost 2 bases, with 10 bases between them. CDR3 length: 13 amino acids. CDR3 amino acids: CASRPTEQETQYF. For the CDR3, the DNA is TGTGCCAGCAGGCCGACAGAACAAGAGACCCAGTACTTC.

The chain joins TRBV19 to TRBJ2-7; 7 bases line up with TRBD1. The CDR3 contains 15 residues. Germline CDR1 and CDR2: LNHDA and SQIVND (reference sequence). The V gene end was trimmed by 3 bases and the J gene end by 0 bases; junction bases not matched to a gene: 5. In DNA, the CDR3 is TGTGCCAGTAGTATGGGACAGATCCCCTCCTACGAGCAGTACTTC. Protein product: CASSMGQIPSYEQYF.

This clone has a single count. V gene TRBV7-3 combines with J gene TRBJ2-2, with a weak D call TRBD2 (5 bases). The germline CDR1 and CDR2 sequences are SGHTA and FQGTGA. Deletions cut 5 bases from V and 3 bases from J, with 10 bases between. The CDR3 contains 14 residues. DNA of the CDR3: TGTGCCAGCAGCCTCTCGAGGGACACCGGGGAGCTGTTTTTT. Protein sequence: CASSLSRDTGELFF.

The chain has TRBV2 and TRBJ2-1; 13 nucleotides agree with TRBD2. Germline V gives CDR1 SNHLY, CDR2 FYNNEI. The length of the CDR3 is 14 residues. V lost 6 bases and J lost 11; bases outside the gene matches: 7. CDR3 amino acids: CASRPRTSGGKQFF. In DNA form, the CDR3 reads TGTGCCAGCAGGCCCCGGACTAGCGGGGGAAAGCAGTTCTTC.

The chain carries TRBV11-2 and TRBJ2-1; D possibly corresponds to TRBD2 (6 bases). The CDR3 runs 16 residues. Trimming removed 3 bases at V and 7 bases at J, with 19 bases between. Germline V gene sequence: CDR1 SGHAT, CDR2 FQNNGV. In DNA, the CDR3 is TGTGCCAGCAGCTTCCGGCGGGACGGGAGAGGGAATGAGCAGTTCTTC. Protein: CASSFRRDGRGNEQFF.

The chain couples TRBV27 to TRBJ1-2; D is uncertain. The CDR3 totals 15 residues. Per germline, CDR1 MNHEY and CDR2 SMNVEV (reference sequence). The V end lost 5 bases, the J end lost 0 bases, and 13 bases lay between the germline ends. CDR3 coding DNA: TGTGCCAGCAGTCCGGGTTTCGGGGCTAACTATGGCTACACCTTC. It specifies CASSPGFGANYGYTF.

V usage is TRBV6-1 and J usage is TRBJ1-5; maybe TRBD1 (5 bases). Per germline, CDR1 MNHNS and CDR2 SASEGT. CDR3 length: 14 residues. Deletions cut 6 bases from V and 1 base from J, with 10 bases between. CDR3 region: CASRPDNSNQPQHF. The CDR3 DNA sequence: TGTGCCAGCAGACCGGACAACAGCAATCAGCCCCAGCATTTT.

The V and J genes are TRBV27 and TRBJ1-3; the match to TRBD1 covers 8 bases. The trim removed 2 bases at V and 3 bases at J, leaving 3 bases unmatched. The CDR3 has 15 residues. CDR1 is MNHEY and CDR2 is SMNVEV in the germline V gene (reference sequence). The CDR3 protein is CASSLDRGSGNTIYF. In DNA, the CDR3 is TGTGCCAGCAGTTTAGACAGGGGCAGTGGAAACACCATATATTTT.

The CDR3 loop reads CASSPDRDTEAFF. The CDR3 region has the DNA TGTGCCAGCAGCCCCGACAGGGACACTGAAGCTTTCTTT. This chain links TRBV3-1 (or the pseudogene TRBV3-2) with TRBJ1-1; 7 nucleotides line up with TRBD1. This CDR3 comprises 13 residues. Trimming cost V 4 bases and J 3 bases; bases outside gene matches: 2. Germline V CDR1 and CDR2: LGHDT, YNNKEL (reference sequence).

This clone was observed a handful of times. CDR3 sequence reads: CASSLTGNTGELFF. DNA for the CDR3: TGTGCCAGCAGTTTAACGGGGAACACCGGGGAGCTGTTTTTT. The genes are TRBV27 and TRBJ2-2; D ambiguous. This CDR3 comprises 14 residues. V lost 2 bases to trimming and J lost 1 base, with 5 bases between them. Germline V lookup: CDR1 MNHEY, CDR2 SMNVEV (reference sequence).

This chain uses TRBV30 with TRBJ2-3; D may be TRBD2 (6 bases). This CDR3 is 14 amino acids long. In germline, CDR1 is GTSNPN, CDR2 SVGIG (reference sequence). V gave up 0 bases and J gave up 11 bases, with 18 bases separating them. The CDR3 sequence: CAWSVLARRPVQYF. For the CDR3, the DNA is TGTGCCTGGAGTGTACTAGCCCGGAGGCCCGTGCAGTATTTT.

The chain is built from TRBV5-5 and TRBJ1-2, with 10 nucleotides matching TRBD1. The CDR3 is 16 amino acids. Germline assignment: CDR1 SGHKS and CDR2 YYEKEE (reference sequence). V was pared by 0 bases and J by 4 bases, with 6 bases of the junction left unmatched. CDR3 amino acids: CASSLGPGQGIYGYTF. Written as DNA, the CDR3 is TGTGCCAGCAGCTTGGGTCCGGGACAGGGGATCTATGGCTACACCTTC.

V is TRBV3-1 (or the pseudogene TRBV3-2) and J is TRBJ1-2; D not resolved. This CDR3 comprises 13 residues. Per the germline V gene, CDR1 is LGHDT and CDR2 is YNNKEL (reference sequence). Trimming shortened V by 7 bases and J by 4 bases, and 13 bases separated the two germline ends. The CDR3 coding sequence is TGTGCCAGCACCCTGACTGGCAGCTATGGCTACACCTTC. Encoded protein: CASTLTGSYGYTF.